These T cell receptor beta chains were read from a single sample in a study of T cells after yellow fever vaccination. TCRdb re-derived calls from the 5' RACE reads in MiXCR, one entry per CDR3 protein. The sample consists of roughly 310,000 distinct CDR3 sequences, roughly 8.7% of them appearing once. Sequences were derived from PBMCs, sampled on the day of the first yellow fever vaccination. These TCRs come from a man younger than 35 who received the YFV17D yellow fever vaccine. CDR3s include the opening cysteine and the closing phenylalanine or tryptophan. The D gene is left open where the match is weak. Size values are once, few and many counts, or a class for expanded clones, and some rows have none.

v_gene	d_gene	abundance	j_gene	CDR3nt	CDR3aa
TRBV29-1	-	few	TRBJ1-5	TGCAGCGTGTCCTTGGGAAGCAATCAGCCCCAGCATTTT	CSVSLGSNQPQHF
TRBV5-1	-	few	TRBJ1-4	TGCGCCAGCAGCTTGGAGGGGCCCCCCGAAAAACTGTTTTTT	CASSLEGPPEKLFF
TRBV6-5	TRBD1	few	TRBJ2-7	TGTGCCAGCAGTTACGAGTCTTTGGACAGGATATACTTC	CASSYESLDRIYF
TRBV12-3/TRBV12-4	-	-	TRBJ2-7	TGTGCCAGCAGTTTCGAGAACTACGAGCAGTACTTC	CASSFENYEQYF
TRBV30	TRBD1	-	TRBJ2-3	TGTGCCTGGAGTGTACGGGACAGGGTTCTCTCCTTAAGGCAGTATTTT	CAWSVRDRVLSLRQYF
TRBV30	-	-	TRBJ2-7	TGTGCCTGGAGTGGTCTAGCAATGAGCGAGCAGTACTTC	CAWSGLAMSEQYF
TRBV18	TRBD2	-	TRBJ2-3	TGTGCCAGCTCACCAGGACTAGCGGGGGGAATGACAGATACGCAGTATTTT	CASSPGLAGGMTDTQYF
TRBV4-3	TRBD2	few	TRBJ2-3	TGCGCCAGCAGCCAAGCCCTAGCGGCTGGGATGGATACGCAGTATTTT	CASSQALAAGMDTQYF
TRBV6-5	-	-	TRBJ1-6	TGTGCCAGCAGTTTCGGGATGGGGGCTTATAATTCACCCCTCCACTTT	CASSFGMGAYNSPLHF
TRBV5-4	-	few	TRBJ1-2	TGTGCCAGCAGCCTAGGAATCAGGCTCCCCTCTAATGGCTACACCTTC	CASSLGIRLPSNGYTF
TRBV5-1	TRBD1	-	TRBJ2-3	TGCGCCAGCATCCGGGACAGGGAGGCAGATACGCAGTATTTT	CASIRDREADTQYF
TRBV5-1	TRBD2	few	TRBJ2-2	TGCGCCAGCAGCTTGGTGCGGGGGGCCCTGGCCGGGGAGCTGTTTTTT	CASSLVRGALAGELFF
TRBV5-6	-	many	TRBJ2-4	TGTGCCAGCAGCTCGACGGAAGCCTGGCATTCAGTGGACTTC	CASSSTEAWHSVDF
TRBV29-1	-	few	TRBJ1-1	TGCAGCGTTGGAATAGGGGTTAACACTGAAGCTTTCTTT	CSVGIGVNTEAFF
TRBV12-1	-	-	TRBJ2-3	TGTGCCAGGAGCCCGGGGCAGTACACAGATACGCAGTATTTT	CARSPGQYTDTQYF
TRBV28	-	-	TRBJ1-5	TGTGCCAGCAGTTCACCGGGACGGAGGAAGTATTTT	CASSSPGRRKYF
TRBV12-3/TRBV12-4	TRBD1	few	TRBJ2-3	TGTGCCAGCAGAGTAACCGGGACAGTCGCAGAGAATACGCAGTATTTT	CASRVTGTVAENTQYF
TRBV5-1	-	few	TRBJ1-2	TGCGCCAGCACCCCGGCAGTTTCTGCCGGCTACACCTTC	CASTPAVSAGYTF
TRBV10-3	-	-	TRBJ2-3	TGTGCCACCACCCCCGGAGGGGGCTTTACAGATACGCAGTATTTT	CATTPGGGFTDTQYF
TRBV12-3/TRBV12-4	-	many	TRBJ2-3	TGTGCCAGCAGCCCCCAAAGCACAGATACGCAGTATTTT	CASSPQSTDTQYF
TRBV15	-	-	TRBJ2-5	TGTGCCACCAGCCCCCGGTACCAAGAGACCCAGTACTTC	CATSPRYQETQYF
TRBV19	TRBD2	many	TRBJ2-1	TGTGCCAGCACAGGACTAGCGGGGTACAATGAGCAGTTCTTC	CASTGLAGYNEQFF
TRBV20-1	-	-	TRBJ1-2	TGCAGTGCTAGGGCGACAGGTGAAGGCTACACCTTC	CSARATGEGYTF
TRBV7-3	-	few	TRBJ2-3	TGTGCCAGCAGCTTACAGGGAGGTTATACAGATACGCAGTATTTT	CASSLQGGYTDTQYF
TRBV5-1	TRBD1	few	TRBJ1-1	TGCGCCAGCAGCTTGTCCCTCGGGACAGTCCAGGGTTACACTGAAGCTTTCTTT	CASSLSLGTVQGYTEAFF
TRBV7-9	-	few	TRBJ2-3	TGTGCCAGCAGCTTTTTAGAGGCTGGCGATACGCAGTATTTT	CASSFLEAGDTQYF
TRBV6-2/TRBV6-3	TRBD1	-	TRBJ1-1	TGTGCCAGCAGTCGACGGACAGGGCCGATGAACACTGAAGCTTTCTTT	CASSRRTGPMNTEAFF
TRBV6-4	-	-	TRBJ2-3	TGTGCCAGCAGTCTCTGGGGGGGCCTCACAGATACGCAGTATTTT	CASSLWGGLTDTQYF